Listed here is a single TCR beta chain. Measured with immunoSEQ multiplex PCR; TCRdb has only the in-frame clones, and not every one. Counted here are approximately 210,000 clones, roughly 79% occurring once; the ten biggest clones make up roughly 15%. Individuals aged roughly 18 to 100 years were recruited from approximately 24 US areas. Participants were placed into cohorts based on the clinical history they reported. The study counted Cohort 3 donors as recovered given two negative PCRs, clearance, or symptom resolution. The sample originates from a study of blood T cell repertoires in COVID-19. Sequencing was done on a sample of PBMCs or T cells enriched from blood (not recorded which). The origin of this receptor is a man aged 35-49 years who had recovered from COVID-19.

The CDR3 region is CASSLSGANQPQHF. CDR3 bases: TGTGCCAGCAGTTTATCAGGGGCCAATCAGCCCCAGCATTTT. The chain joins TRBV28 to TRBJ1-5, with D perhaps TRBD1 (6 bases). The germline gives CDR1 MDHEN, CDR2 SYDVKM. V was clipped by 1 base and J by 3 bases, with 7 bases between them. This CDR3 is built from 14 residues.